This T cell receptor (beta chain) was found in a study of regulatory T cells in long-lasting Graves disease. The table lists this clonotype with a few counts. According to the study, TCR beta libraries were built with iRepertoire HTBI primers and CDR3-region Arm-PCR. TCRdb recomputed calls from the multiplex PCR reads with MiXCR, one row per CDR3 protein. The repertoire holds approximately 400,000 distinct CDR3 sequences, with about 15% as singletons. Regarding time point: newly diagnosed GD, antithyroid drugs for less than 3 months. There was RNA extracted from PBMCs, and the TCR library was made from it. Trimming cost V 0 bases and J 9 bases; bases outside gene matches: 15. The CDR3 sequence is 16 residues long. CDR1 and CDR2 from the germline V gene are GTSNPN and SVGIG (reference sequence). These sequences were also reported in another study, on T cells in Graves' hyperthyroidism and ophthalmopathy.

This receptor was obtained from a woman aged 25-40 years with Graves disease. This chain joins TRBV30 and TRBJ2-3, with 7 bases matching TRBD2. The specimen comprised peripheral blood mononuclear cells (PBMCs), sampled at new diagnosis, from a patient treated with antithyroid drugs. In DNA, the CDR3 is TGTGCCTGGAGTGTTGGGGGAGCGGGGATGGGGTCGACGCAGTATTTT. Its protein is CAWSVGGAGMGSTQYF.